The 32 T cell receptor beta chains in this list originate from one sample, sequenced in a study of shared clonotypes between healthy human individuals. Naive CD8 populations comprised CD45RO-negative cells positively selected for CCR7, excluding terminally differentiated effector memory CD45RA+ cells. Produced via immunoSEQ multiplex PCR; TCRdb's table is partial and in-frame only. The table includes 800,000 or so clones, 96% detected once. Sequencing was done on a sample of naive CD8+ T cells sorted from blood. The receptors stem from a young man in good health.

This chain uses TRBV9 with TRBJ2-5; D call uncertain. This CDR3 comprises 11 residues. V shed 3 bases and J shed 10 bases, with 10 bases lying between them. Germline CDR1 reads SGDLS; CDR2 reads YYNGEE. This chain's CDR3 is CASSDLRSQYF. The CDR3 nucleotides are TGTGCCAGCAGCGATTTGCGGAGCCAGTACTTC.

The gene calls are TRBV11-2 and TRBJ1-1, with D perhaps matching TRBD1 (6 bases). The CDR3 totals 15 residues. Germline assignment: CDR1 SGHAT and CDR2 FQNNGV. V lost 5 bases to trimming and J lost 0 bases, with 13 bases between them. Here the CDR3 reads CASSRRTELNTEAFF. Written as DNA, the CDR3 is TGTGCCAGCAGCCGAAGGACAGAGTTGAACACTGAAGCTTTCTTT.

The V and J genes are TRBV9 and TRBJ1-4; 10 positions agree with TRBD1. The CDR3 is 16 amino acids. The J segment lost 7 bases and the V segment lost 0 bases, leaving 6 bases of the junction unmatched. The germline gives CDR1 SGDLS, CDR2 YYNGEE. The DNA for the CDR3 is TGTGCCAGCAGCGTAGGCGGGACAGGGGAAGGTGAAAAACTGTTTTTT. This sequence encodes CASSVGGTGEGEKLFF.

J is TRBJ2-2 and V is TRBV4-1, with 7 positions matching TRBD2. The CDR3 has 14 amino acids. CDR1 is MGHRA, CDR2 YSYEKL, per germline. The ends lost 4 bases at V and 5 bases at J; junction bases unmatched: 4. CDR3 amino acids: CASSLWRETGELFF. The CDR3 DNA sequence: TGCGCCAGCAGCCTTTGGCGGGAGACCGGGGAGCTGTTTTTT.

As regards this clone: In the same sample, other DNA sequences code for this CDR3. The chain joins TRBV27 to TRBJ2-7; TRBD1 matches 8 bases. Germline CDR1 is MNHEY and CDR2 is SMNVEV (reference sequence). The V segment lost 6 bases and the J segment 4 bases; nucleotides outside the gene matches: 8. The CDR3 spans 14 residues. The CDR3 here is CASSSGTGLYEQYF. In DNA, the CDR3 is TGTGCCAGCAGCTCCGGGACAGGACTTTACGAGCAGTACTTC.

V is TRBV27 and J is TRBJ2-7; TRBD1 matches at 7 bases. The CDR3 is 17 residues long. Germline V CDR1 and CDR2: MNHEY, SMNVEV (reference sequence). V was clipped by 3 bases and J by 2 bases; unmatched bases: 13. The CDR3 DNA follows: TGTGCCAGCAGTTTGCTAAGTCCGACAGGGTACCCCTACGAGCAGTACTTC. This codes for CASSLLSPTGYPYEQYF.

V and J are TRBV4-3 and TRBJ2-3; TRBD2 aligns across 13 bases. Per germline, CDR1 LGHNA and CDR2 YSLEER. The CDR3 has 18 residues. V was clipped by 1 base and J by 3 bases; unmatched bases: 7. The CDR3, as DNA: TGCGCCAGCAGCCAAGGCCTCAGGACTAGCGGGAGAACAGATACGCAGTATTTT. Residues: CASSQGLRTSGRTDTQYF.

The genes are TRBV9 and TRBJ2-2; D gene unclear. Germline CDR1 reads SGDLS; CDR2 reads YYNGEE. The V and J ends lost 4 bases and 3 bases respectively, with 10 bases between them. The CDR3 runs to 14 residues. The chain's CDR3 is CASSPARYTGELFF. The DNA of the CDR3 is TGTGCCAGCAGCCCGGCGAGGTACACCGGGGAGCTGTTTTTT. Complete variable domain (other parts from reference TRBV9 and TRBJ2-2): DSGVTQTPKHLITATGQRVTLRCSPRSGDLSVYWYQQSLDQGLQFLIQYYNGEERAKGNILERFSAQQFPDLHSELNLSSLELGDSALYFCASSPARYTGELFFGEGSRLTVL.

V and J are TRBV5-1 and TRBJ2-7; 10 nucleotides match TRBD2. The CDR3 extends over 15 amino acids. Germline V gene sequence: CDR1 SGHRS, CDR2 YFSETQ. V was clipped by 4 bases and J by 7 bases; unmatched bases: 11. The CDR3 region is CASSMASGRSGEQYF. The CDR3 DNA reads as TGCGCCAGCAGCATGGCTAGCGGGAGATCGGGGGAGCAGTACTTC. Filled out from reference TRBV5-1 and TRBJ2-7, the complete variable domain reads KAGVTQTPRYLIKTRGQQVTLSCSPISGHRSVSWYQQTPGQGLQFLFEYFSETQRNKGNFPGRFSGRQFSNSRSEMNVSTLELGDSALYLCASSMASGRSGEQYFGPGTRLTVT.

V and J are TRBV29-1 and TRBJ2-2; 9 bases line up with TRBD1. Germline values: CDR1 SQVTM, CDR2 ANQGSEA. Germline trimming cut 2 bases from V and 6 bases from J; bases unmatched to any gene: 4. The CDR3 sequence is 14 residues long. CDR3 coding DNA: TGCAGCGTTGAATTGACAGGGGGTGCCGGGGAGCTGTTTTTT. Amino acid sequence: CSVELTGGAGELFF.

The rearrangement links TRBV7-8 to TRBJ2-7; perhaps TRBD1 as D (6 bases). V lost 4 bases, J lost 3 bases, and 22 bases lay in between. The CDR3 contains 17 residues. Germline V CDR1 and CDR2: SGHVS, FQNEAQ. CDR3 sequence reads: CASSSTQTGILYYEQYF. CDR3 coding DNA: TGTGCCAGCAGCTCAACACAGACAGGAATTCTATACTACGAGCAGTACTTC.

This rearrangement joins TRBV27 to TRBJ2-7, with 9 nucleotides matching TRBD2. The length of the CDR3 is 16 residues. V lost 6 bases to trimming and J lost 4 bases; unmatched junction nucleotides: 13. Germline V CDR1 and CDR2: MNHEY, SMNVEV (reference sequence). Here the CDR3 reads CASSWAGSGRLYEQYF. CDR3 in DNA: TGTGCCAGCAGCTGGGCTGGGAGCGGGAGGTTATACGAGCAGTACTTC.

V is TRBV9 and J is TRBJ2-7, with D possibly called TRBD1 or TRBD2 (6 bases each). Trimming stripped 0 bases from V and 1 base from J, with 11 bases between. This CDR3 has 15 amino acids. Germline V gene sequence: CDR1 SGDLS, CDR2 YYNGEE. The CDR3 DNA reads TGTGCCAGCAGCGTAGATGGAGGGGGATCCTACGAGCAGTACTTC. The encoded protein is CASSVDGGGSYEQYF.

This chain links TRBV7-9 with TRBJ2-2, with a weak D call TRBD2 (6 bases). Trimming stripped 5 bases from V and 1 base from J, with 20 bases between. The CDR3 covers 18 residues. Germline loops: CDR1 SEHNR, CDR2 FQNEAQ (reference sequence). The CDR3 bases are TGTGCCAGCAGCCTCACTCTGGGCGGGAACTTGAACACCGGGGAGCTGTTTTTT. It encodes CASSLTLGGNLNTGELFF.

The rearrangement joins TRBV6-1 to TRBJ2-1; possibly TRBD2 for D (5 bases). From germline, CDR1 is MNHNS and CDR2 SASEGT. V was shortened by 6 bases and J by 8 bases, with 20 bases between the two germline ends. There are 15 residues in the CDR3. CDR3 sequence (DNA): TGTGCCAGCAGGCCTACTAGTTATGTGGACGATGAGCAGTTCTTC. It specifies CASRPTSYVDDEQFF.

The V and J genes are TRBV18 and TRBJ1-2; no clear D. Germline V gene sequence: CDR1 KGHSH, CDR2 LQKENI. Trimming shortened V by 0 bases and J by 5 bases, and 7 bases separated the two germline ends. The CDR3 length is 13 residues. CDR3 DNA sequence: TGTGCCAGCTCACCACCGATGGCTTATGGCTACACCTTC. As protein: CASSPPMAYGYTF.

This chain joins TRBV2 and TRBJ2-2; possibly TRBD1 for D (6 bases). This CDR3 region has 15 residues. V was trimmed by 4 bases and J by 1 base, leaving 10 bases between them. Germline lookup yields CDR1 SNHLY and CDR2 FYNNEI. This CDR3 is CASSVVQGNTGELFF. CDR3 coding DNA: TGTGCCAGCAGTGTTGTACAGGGGAACACCGGGGAGCTGTTTTTT. The entire variable domain, with the rest obtained from reference TRBV2 and TRBJ2-2, is as follows: EPEVTQTPSHQVTQMGQEVILRCVPISNHLYFYWYRQILGQKVEFLVSFYNNEISEKSEIFDDQFSVERPDGSNFTLKIRSTKLEDSAMYFCASSVVQGNTGELFFGEGSRLTVL.

The chain carries TRBV27 and TRBJ2-7; 7 bases match TRBD1. The CDR3 loop spans 15 amino acids. CDR1 MNHEY and CDR2 SMNVEV come from the germline V gene (reference sequence). The V gene end was trimmed by 3 bases and the J gene end by 0 bases; junction bases not matched to a gene: 5. The chain's CDR3 is CASSFQDRISYEQYF. Written as DNA, the CDR3 is TGTGCCAGCAGTTTCCAGGACAGGATCTCCTACGAGCAGTACTTC.

The chain carries TRBV4-3 and TRBJ1-2, with 11 bases matching TRBD1. Looked up from germline, CDR1 is LGHNA and CDR2 is YSLEER. V shed 4 bases and J 4 bases; nucleotides not matched to a gene: 8. CDR3 length equals 16 residues. The CDR3 loop reads CASSPRGQGAFYGYTF. The CDR3 DNA reads as TGCGCCAGCAGCCCCCGAGGACAGGGGGCTTTCTATGGCTACACCTTC.

This chain links TRBV7-6 with TRBJ2-1; tentatively, D is TRBD2 (5 bases). The germline CDR1 and CDR2 sequences are SGHVS and FNYEAQ. V was cut by 2 bases and J by 4 bases, with 9 bases left in between. This CDR3 is built from 14 residues. CDR3 loop: CASSLMEVYNEQFF. CDR3 sequence (DNA): TGTGCCAGCAGCTTAATGGAGGTTTACAATGAGCAGTTCTTC.

The V gene is TRBV30, the J gene TRBJ1-2, with D unclear. The length of the CDR3 is 15 residues. Trimming left V 0 bases short and J 3 bases short, with 14 bases between. CDR1 GTSNPN and CDR2 SVGIG come from the germline V gene (reference sequence). In nucleotides, the CDR3 is TGTGCCTGGAGTGTTGTAGGCAGAGGGCACTATGGCTACACCTTC. It encodes CAWSVVGRGHYGYTF.

The chain links TRBV5-1 to TRBJ2-7; D is unclear. The germline CDR1 and CDR2 sequences are SGHRS and YFSETQ. V lost 0 bases, J lost 2 bases, and 6 bases lay in between. This CDR3 comprises 13 residues. CDR3 nucleotides: TGCGCCAGCAGCTTGGGGGTCGCCTACGAGCAGTACTTC. The encoded protein is CASSLGVAYEQYF.

The chain joins TRBV18 to TRBJ1-1; 9 nucleotides match TRBD1. Trimming at V came to 6 bases and at J to 1 base, leaving 3 bases not matched to a gene. Looked up from germline, CDR1 is KGHSH and CDR2 is LQKENI. The CDR3 has 14 residues. CDR3 in amino acids: CASSSDRGNTEAFF. CDR3 sequence (DNA): TGTGCCAGCTCCTCGGACAGGGGGAACACTGAAGCTTTCTTT.

V usage is TRBV27 and J usage is TRBJ2-7; D gene uncertain. This CDR3 has 14 residues. V was clipped by 6 bases and J by 2 bases, with 14 bases between them. The germline gives CDR1 MNHEY, CDR2 SMNVEV (reference sequence). The CDR3 loop is CASSQGGGTYEQYF. As DNA, the CDR3 is TGTGCCAGCAGCCAAGGTGGTGGGACCTACGAGCAGTACTTC.

This sequence joins TRBV7-3 and TRBJ2-1, with D perhaps matching TRBD1 or TRBD2 (5 bases each). This CDR3 has 11 amino acids. V lost 4 bases, J lost 10 bases, and 8 bases lay in between. Germline V gives CDR1 SGHTA, CDR2 FQGTGA. CDR3 nucleotide sequence: TGTGCCAGCAGCTCCGGGACCGAGCAGTTCTTC. Its protein product is CASSSGTEQFF.

J is TRBJ1-5 and V is TRBV1; the table's TRBD1 call for D was not verified on the DNA. TRBV1 is deemed a pseudogene. CDR3 size: 16 residues. CDR3 protein: CTSSRGNRGLRQPQHF. The CDR3 DNA reads as TGCACCAGCAGCCGAGGGAACAGGGGGCTGAGACAGCCCCAGCATTTT.

The V call is TRBV7-9, the J call TRBJ1-2, with D possibly being TRBD1 (6 bases). CDR3 length: 15 amino acids. The germline V and J ends were trimmed by 4 bases and 5 bases, with 17 bases remaining between them. The germline CDR1 and CDR2 sequences are SEHNR and FQNEAQ (reference sequence). CDR3: CASSYTPGARYGYTF. CDR3 bases: TGTGCCAGCAGCTACACCCCGGGGGCTCGGTATGGCTACACCTTC. Full variable domain (rest looked up from reference TRBV7-9 and TRBJ1-2): DTGVSQNPRHKITKRGQNVTFRCDPISEHNRLYWYRQTLGQGPEFLTYFQNEAQLEKSRLLSDRFSAERPKGSFSTLEIQRTEQGDSAMYLCASSYTPGARYGYTFGSGTRLTVV.

V is TRBV14 and J is TRBJ2-1, with a possible D match to TRBD1 (6 bases). V shed 4 bases and J shed 6 bases, with 10 bases lying between them. The germline V gene has CDR1 SGHDN and CDR2 FVKESK. The CDR3 sequence is 13 residues long. CDR3 protein: CASSLTDSNEQFF. The CDR3, as DNA: TGTGCCAGCAGCCTCACGGACAGCAATGAGCAGTTCTTC.

J is TRBJ2-2 and V is TRBV4-3; 13 bases match TRBD2. The CDR3 spans 17 residues. Unmatched junction bases numbered 1, after V lost 1 base and J lost 2 bases. Germline CDR1 and CDR2: LGHNA and YSLEER. DNA for the CDR3: TGCGCCAGCAGCCAAGGGACTAGCGGGGGCAACACCGGGGAGCTGTTTTTT. Translating gives CASSQGTSGGNTGELFF.

The rearrangement uses TRBV19 and TRBJ2-7, with a tentative D call TRBD1 (6 bases). Germline CDR1 and CDR2: LNHDA and SQIVND (reference sequence). This CDR3 region has 16 residues. The germline V and J ends were trimmed by 5 bases and 2 bases, with 19 bases remaining between them. The CDR3 region has the DNA TGTGCCAGTAGTTCGAGGACAGACCTCCCTGCCTACGAGCAGTACTTC. It is translated as CASSSRTDLPAYEQYF.

The chain recombines TRBV19 with TRBJ2-7; D may be TRBD1 (5 bases). This CDR3 has 15 residues. With 5 bases removed from V and 0 bases from J, the gap between germline ends came to 14 bases. The V gene's germline CDR1 is LNHDA and CDR2 SQIVND (reference sequence). Written as DNA, the CDR3 is TGTGCCAGTAGTCTCGGCCAGGGCAGCTCCTACGAGCAGTACTTC. It yields the protein CASSLGQGSSYEQYF.

V is TRBV5-1 and J is TRBJ2-7, with 9 bases identical to TRBD2. J lost 7 bases, V lost 0 bases, and 8 bases had no gene match. CDR3 length: 15 residues. The germline CDR1 and CDR2 sequences are SGHRS and YFSETQ. The CDR3 loop reads CASSLVPAGGREQYF. The CDR3 DNA reads TGCGCCAGCAGCTTGGTCCCAGCGGGAGGTCGAGAGCAGTACTTC.